This T cell receptor (beta chain) was recorded in a study of kidney transplant recipient with SARS-CoV-2 infection. Each CDR3 protein is one row after TCRdb ran MiXCR on the reads. The top ten clones hold roughly 7.3% of a sample with about 240,000 distinct CDR3 sequences, under 30% of them seen once. V was pared by 4 bases and J by 2 bases, with 8 bases between. The CDR3 contains 14 residues. CDR1 is MNHEY and CDR2 is SMNVEV in the germline V gene (reference sequence). In its sample, this clonotype was seen many times. The chain is built from TRBV27 and TRBJ1-4, with D unresolved. The TCR sequence derives from a male patient aged 25 to 39 who had COVID-19 and was a kidney transplant recipient. A share of the T cells may be of graft donor origin. The source material was a blood sample, sampled at baseline and on day 111 from a kidney transplant recipient. The CDR3 DNA reads as TGTGCCAGCAGTTGGGGTTTTACTAATGAAAAACTGTTTTTT. It yields the protein CASSWGFTNEKLFF.